This entry features one T cell receptor beta chain sequence. Antigen unknown. The sample belongs to a study of siplizumab effects on memory and regulatory T cells. It was 10^5 or so TCR templates that were assayed per sample. Method: immunoSEQ multiplex PCR; TCRdb's copy keeps in-frame clones and lacks some. Of about 110,000 clones in the sample, 92% were seen once. Study results and caveats: Naive T cells seemed more diverse than memory cells and seemed major alloresponse contributors. Mean Treg-derived proportions of mappable alloreactive CD4+ clones were around 70% for siplizumab and 25% to 30% for controls.

V lost 3 bases to trimming and J lost 1 base, with 11 bases between them. The germline CDR1 and CDR2 sequences are SNHLY and FYNNEI. This CDR3 has 15 amino acids. The source of this sequence is a human donor in good health. This chain connects TRBV2 to TRBJ2-3; TRBD2 is a possible D gene (6 bases). Sequenced material: Tregs sorted from blood. CDR3 region: CASSEGLAGTDTQYF. The CDR3 DNA reads as TGTGCCAGCAGTGAGGGTTTAGCGGGCACAGATACGCAGTATTTT.